The source of this TCR beta chain is a study of blood T cell repertoires in COVID-19. Study-level background: The United States, Italy and Spain supplied acute and convalescent COVID-19 samples.

Germline loops: CDR1 MNHEY, CDR2 SVGEGT. V lost 0 bases, J lost 4 bases, and 21 bases lay in between. The CDR3 has 19 residues. Measured with immunoSEQ multiplex PCR; TCRdb has only the in-frame clones, and not every one. The sample holds 450,000 or so clones, around 91% seen once. The V and J genes are TRBV6-2 or TRBV6-3 and TRBJ2-2; possible D gene TRBD2, 6 bases. This receptor was taken from a woman in her forties with COVID-19, enrolled during active disease. Material: peripheral blood. DNA for the CDR3: TGTGCCAGCAGTTACTCTTCGTGGAGGGCGTCTCGAGGCACCGGGGAGCTGTTTTTT. Protein sequence: CASSYSSWRASRGTGELFF.